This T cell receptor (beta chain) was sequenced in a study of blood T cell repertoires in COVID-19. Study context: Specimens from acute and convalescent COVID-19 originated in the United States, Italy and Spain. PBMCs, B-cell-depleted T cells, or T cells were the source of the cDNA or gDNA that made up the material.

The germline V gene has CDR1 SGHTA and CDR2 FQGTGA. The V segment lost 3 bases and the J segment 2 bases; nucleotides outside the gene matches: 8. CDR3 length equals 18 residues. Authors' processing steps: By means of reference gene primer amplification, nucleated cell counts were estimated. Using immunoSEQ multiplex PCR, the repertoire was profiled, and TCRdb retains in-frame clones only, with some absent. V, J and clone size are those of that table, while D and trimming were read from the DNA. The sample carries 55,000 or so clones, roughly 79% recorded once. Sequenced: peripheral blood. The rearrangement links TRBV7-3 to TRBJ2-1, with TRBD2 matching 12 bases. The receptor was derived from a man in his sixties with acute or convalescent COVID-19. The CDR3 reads CASSFGASGGAAYNEQFF. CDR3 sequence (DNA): TGTGCCAGCAGCTTTGGAGCTAGCGGGGGGGCAGCCTACAATGAGCAGTTCTTC.